The 19 T cell receptor beta chains below were found in one sample sequenced in a study of CD8+ T cells in alopecia areata. Investigators isolated RNA and reverse transcribed it into cDNA to act as the sequencing template. Data came from immunoSEQ multiplex PCR; TCRdb stores just in-frame clones and leaves some out. Of around 140,000 clones listed, about 51% are singletons. The sample consisted of CD4+ T cells sorted from blood, taken at week 0. These receptors came from a human donor with alopecia areata.

The genes are TRBV20-1 and TRBJ1-2; no firm D call. Trimming took off 6 bases at V and 5 bases at J, with 4 bases between the two ends. Germline V gene lookup returns CDR1 DFQATT and CDR2 SNEGSKA (reference sequence). There are 9 residues in the CDR3. The CDR3 DNA reads as TGCAGTGCCCCATATGGCTACACCTTC. It is translated as CSAPYGYTF.

This rearrangement joins TRBV5-1 to TRBJ2-5; weak D call: TRBD1 (6 bases). The last part of the DNA fits TRBJ2-7 better; the J call may be wrong. Germline CDR1 and CDR2: SGHRS and YFSETQ. The CDR3 has 14 amino acids. The CDR3: CASSLAQGTYEQYF. The CDR3 DNA reads TGCGCCAGCAGCTTGGCACAGGGAACCTACGAGCAGTACTTC.

The gene calls are TRBV5-1 and TRBJ2-1, with 8 bases that match TRBD2. V shed 4 bases and J 7 bases; nucleotides not matched to a gene: 13. Germline V gene data show CDR1 as SGHRS and CDR2 as YFSETQ. This CDR3 region has 16 residues. CDR3 loop: CASSLVRGLVMNEQFF. The CDR3 DNA follows: TGCGCCAGCAGCCTTGTCAGGGGACTAGTAATGAATGAGCAGTTCTTC.

The chain couples TRBV5-1 to TRBJ2-3; 7 nucleotides align to TRBD1. From germline, CDR1 is SGHRS and CDR2 YFSETQ. Losses at the gene ends were 0 bases for V and 4 bases for J; bases not matched to a gene: 5. This CDR3 spans 15 amino acids. Here the CDR3 reads CASSLGDRDPDTQYF. CDR3 nucleotide sequence: TGCGCCAGCAGCTTGGGAGACAGGGATCCAGATACGCAGTATTTT.

The gene calls are TRBV27 and TRBJ1-2, with a possible D match to TRBD1 (5 bases). Germline-derived CDR1 and CDR2 are MNHEY and SMNVEV (reference sequence). The CDR3 extends over 14 amino acids. The V gene lost 4 bases and the J gene lost 6 bases, with 15 bases spanning the gap. The CDR3 DNA sequence: TGTGCCAGCAGTTCAGGGAGGTTTGTGGATGGCTACACCTTC. Protein: CASSSGRFVDGYTF.

This clone has more than one count but fewer than ten. This chain uses TRBV28 with TRBJ1-1; 8 nucleotides line up with TRBD1. CDR1 and CDR2 (germline): MDHEN, SYDVKM. This CDR3 is 12 amino acids long. The CDR3 region has the DNA TGTGTCGCAGGGGGCTTAAACACTGAAGCTTTCTTT. Amino acids: CVAGGLNTEAFF.

The CDR3 region has the DNA TGTGCCAGCAATGGGGGCTCGAACACTGAAGCTTTCTTT. It specifies CASNGGSNTEAFF. The chain combines TRBV2 with TRBJ1-1, with TRBD1 as a possible D gene (6 bases). V was shortened by 7 bases and J by 1 base, with 10 bases between the two germline ends. This CDR3 contains 13 residues. Per the germline V gene, CDR1 is SNHLY and CDR2 is FYNNEI.

The chain is built from TRBV10-3 and TRBJ2-7; 12 bases agree with TRBD2. The CDR3 has 17 residues. CDR1 and CDR2 (germline): ENHRY, SYGVKD. V shed 0 bases, J shed 1 base, and the junction held 4 bases outside the gene matches. The CDR3 bases are TGTGCCATCAGTGAGTCTCGGCTAGCGGGAGGGTCCTACGAGCAGTACTTC. Translating gives CAISESRLAGGSYEQYF.

As concerns this clone: One end of the junction varies from germline; a read error may be responsible. J is TRBJ2-7 and V is TRBV13, with TRBD2 matching over 10 bases. The germline gives CDR1 PRHDT, CDR2 FYEKMQ (reference sequence). This CDR3 is 11 amino acids long. DNA of the CDR3: TGTGCCAGCAGCTTAGAGGGACTAGCGAACTTC. Its protein is CASSLEGLANF.

This rearrangement joins TRBV30 to TRBJ2-7; D not resolved. V was clipped by 7 bases and J by 2 bases, with 12 bases between them. The CDR3 length is 12 residues. Germline V gives CDR1 GTSNPN, CDR2 SVGIG (reference sequence). For the CDR3, the DNA is TGTGCCTCCAGAACAGTTACCTACGAGCAGTACTTC. Amino acid sequence: CASRTVTYEQYF. Using reference TRBV30 and TRBJ2-7 for the parts outside the CDR3, the full variable domain is SQTIHQWPATLVQPVGSPLSLECTVEGTSNPNLYWYRQAAGRGLQLLFYSVGIGQISSEVPQNLSASRPQDRQFILSSKKLLLSDSGFYLCASRTVTYEQYFGPGTRLTVT.

V gene TRBV14 combines with J gene TRBJ2-5; D tentatively reads TRBD1 or TRBD2 (5 bases each). The CDR3 is 12 amino acids. The V gene lost 4 bases and the J gene lost 5 bases, with 8 bases spanning the gap. CDR1 is SGHDN, CDR2 FVKESK, per germline. Written as DNA, the CDR3 is TGTGCCAGCAGCCTAGGGGAGGAGACCCAGTACTTC. Protein product: CASSLGEETQYF.

The chain carries TRBV6-5 and TRBJ2-7, with D perhaps TRBD2 (6 bases). From germline, CDR1 is MNHEY and CDR2 SVGAGI. Trimming removed 2 bases from V and 0 bases from J, with 11 bases in between. The CDR3 is made up of 15 amino acids. The CDR3 protein is CASSYGTPSSYEQYF. The CDR3 DNA is TGTGCCAGCAGTTACGGGACTCCTAGCTCCTACGAGCAGTACTTC.

This sequence joins TRBV6-5 and TRBJ1-2; the match to TRBD1 covers 9 bases. V shed 0 bases, J shed 4 bases, and the junction held 3 bases outside the gene matches. Germline CDR1 reads MNHEY; CDR2 reads SVGAGI. The CDR3 sequence is 15 residues long. CDR3 nucleotide sequence: TGTGCCAGCAGTTACTCGACAGGGGGGAGCTATGGCTACACCTTC. It yields the protein CASSYSTGGSYGYTF.

In this sample, this clone turned up a few times. CDR3 bases: TGTGCCAGCAGCTCTACCGGGACTAGTAGCACAGATACGCAGTATTTT. This sequence encodes CASSSTGTSSTDTQYF. The chain is built from TRBV7-2 and TRBJ2-3, with TRBD2 identical over 8 bases. Per the germline V gene, CDR1 is SGHTA and CDR2 is FQGNSA. The CDR3 is 16 amino acids. Trimming took 4 bases from V and 0 from J; bases not matched to a gene: 6. The full variable domain, with the rest looked up from reference TRBV7-2 and TRBJ2-3, is GAGVSQSPSNKVTEKGKDVELRCDPISGHTALYWYRQSLGQGLEFLIYFQGNSAPDKSGLPSDRFSAERTGGSVSTLTIQRTQQEDSAVYLCASSSTGTSSTDTQYFGPGTRLTVL.

The rearrangement joins TRBV9 to TRBJ2-1; 7 nucleotides line up with TRBD2. Germline V gives CDR1 SGDLS, CDR2 YYNGEE. The CDR3 consists of 17 residues. With V trimmed by 0 bases and J by 4 bases, 10 bases remained unmatched. The CDR3 sequence is CASSVVPASGTYNEQFF. In DNA form, the CDR3 reads TGTGCCAGCAGCGTAGTCCCCGCTAGCGGTACTTACAATGAGCAGTTCTTC.

This clone has only a few counts. The gene calls are TRBV9 and TRBJ2-1, with 9 bases matching TRBD2. Per the germline V gene, CDR1 is SGDLS and CDR2 is YYNGEE. The CDR3 contains 15 residues. The J segment lost 0 bases and the V segment lost 2 bases, leaving 0 bases of the junction unmatched. The CDR3 DNA reads TGTGCCAGCAGCGTGGGACTAGCCTCCTACAATGAGCAGTTCTTC. This gives the protein CASSVGLASYNEQFF.

This clone was detected a few times. V usage is TRBV29-1 and J usage is TRBJ2-5; 8 bases map to TRBD2. This CDR3 comprises 11 residues. J lost 5 bases, V lost 8 bases, and 4 bases had no gene match. In germline, CDR1 is SQVTM, CDR2 ANQGSEA. The CDR3 nucleotides are TGCAGCTCGGGGGGGGTCGAGACCCAGTACTTC. This sequence encodes CSSGGVETQYF.

The chain is built from TRBV4-1 and TRBJ2-7, with D possibly matching TRBD2 (5 bases). The CDR3 is 11 residues long. The germline V gene has CDR1 MGHRA and CDR2 YSYEKL. Deletions cut 8 bases from V and 6 bases from J, with 11 bases between. The CDR3 coding sequence is TGCGCCAGCCCGATGGGGAGCGAGCAGTACTTC. It yields the protein CASPMGSEQYF.

The J gene is TRBJ2-7, the V gene TRBV27; D may match TRBD1 or TRBD2 (6 bases each). V lost 5 bases and J lost 1, with 18 bases in between. The CDR3 extends over 16 amino acids. Germline-derived CDR1 and CDR2 are MNHEY and SMNVEV (reference sequence). In DNA, the CDR3 is TGTGCCAGCAGTCCCCGGGGGCTAGCCAAGTCCTACGAGCAGTACTTC. Encoded protein: CASSPRGLAKSYEQYF.